Sequencing of this TCR beta chain was carried out in a study of cytomegalovirus exposure and HLA in healthy donors. The PCR was carried out with 60 Vbeta primers and 13 Jbeta primers. The data were produced by immunoSEQ multiplex PCR, yet TCRdb's version contains in-frame clones alone and is incomplete. There are fewer than 200,000 clones in the sample; 82% occur only once, and 1.5% lies in the top ten. V gave up 1 base and J gave up 7 bases; unmatched junction bases: 8. Germline V gene lookup returns CDR1 SGHTA and CDR2 FQGNSA. This CDR3 region has 15 residues. Sequencing was carried out using PBMCs. The rearrangement uses TRBV7-2 and TRBJ2-3; 7 positions agree with TRBD2. The sequence was obtained from a male donor in good health and CMV-seronegative. CDR3 residues: CASSLVAGVGNTQYF. The CDR3 DNA reads as TGTGCCAGCAGCTTAGTTGCGGGAGTGGGAAATACGCAGTATTTT.